In its sample, the clone carrying this TCR beta chain was seen many times. Antigen: not known. After removal of 5 bases from V and 6 bases from J, the junction contained 6 bases not matched to a gene. The CDR3 has 15 amino acids. Germline V gene sequence: CDR1 MDHEN, CDR2 SYDVKM. This record belongs to a study of molecular identifiers for immune sequencing clone quantification. Preparation methods for the bulk TCR libraries were those previously described, with listed TCR primers. TCRdb reprocessed the PCR reads via MiXCR and lists one record per CDR3 protein. The repertoire holds about 640,000 distinct CDR3 sequences, with around 20% as singletons. Study findings and constraints: Naive cells had under 1% of molecules in clones above 20 RNA copies, effectors over 99%.

When naive CD8 T cells were sorted, they were gated as CD8+CD4-CCR7+CD45RA+. This sequence originates from a human donor in good health. Some libraries in this study had Jurkat cell RNA spiked in. The sample taken for sequencing was naive CD8+ T cells from blood, with Jurkat cell RNA spiked in. As for subset: FACS-sorted CD8+CD4-CCR7+CD45RA+ naive T cells. The chain combines TRBV28 with TRBJ2-7, with TRBD2 matching over 14 bases. CDR3: CASSLGTSGSSEQYF. CDR3 sequence (DNA): TGTGCCAGCAGTCTAGGGACTAGCGGGAGTTCCGAGCAGTACTTC.